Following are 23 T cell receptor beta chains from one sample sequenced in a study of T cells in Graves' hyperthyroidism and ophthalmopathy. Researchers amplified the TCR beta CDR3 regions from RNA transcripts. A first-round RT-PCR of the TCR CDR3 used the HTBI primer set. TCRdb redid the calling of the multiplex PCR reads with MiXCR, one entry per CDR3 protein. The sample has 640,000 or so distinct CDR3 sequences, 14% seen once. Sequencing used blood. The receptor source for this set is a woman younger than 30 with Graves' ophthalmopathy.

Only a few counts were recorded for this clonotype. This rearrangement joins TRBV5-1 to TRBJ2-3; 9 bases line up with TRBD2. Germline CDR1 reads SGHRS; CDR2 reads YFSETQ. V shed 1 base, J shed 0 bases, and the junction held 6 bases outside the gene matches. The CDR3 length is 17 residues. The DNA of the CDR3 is TGCGCCAGCAGCTTGTGTCTAGCGGGAAGGAGCACAGATACGCAGTATTTT. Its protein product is CASSLCLAGRSTDTQYF.

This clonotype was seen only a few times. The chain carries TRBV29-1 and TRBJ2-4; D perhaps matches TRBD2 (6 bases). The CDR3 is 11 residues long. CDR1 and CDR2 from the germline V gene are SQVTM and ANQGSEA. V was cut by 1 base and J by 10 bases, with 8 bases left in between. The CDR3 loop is CSVEGDSIQYF. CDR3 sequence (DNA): TGCAGCGTTGAAGGGGACTCAATTCAGTACTTC.

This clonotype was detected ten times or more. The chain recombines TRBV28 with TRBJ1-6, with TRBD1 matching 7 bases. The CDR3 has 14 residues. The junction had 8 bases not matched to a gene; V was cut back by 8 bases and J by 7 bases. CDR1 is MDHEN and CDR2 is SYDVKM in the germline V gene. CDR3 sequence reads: CASWKDRANSPLHF. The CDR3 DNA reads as TGTGCCAGCTGGAAAGACAGGGCGAATTCACCCCTCCACTTT. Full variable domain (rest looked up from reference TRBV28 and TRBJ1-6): DVKVTQSSRYLVKRTGEKVFLECVQDMDHENMFWYRQDPGLGLRLIYFSYDVKMKEKGDIPEGYSVSREKKERFSLILESASTNQTSMYLCASWKDRANSPLHFGNGTRLTVT.

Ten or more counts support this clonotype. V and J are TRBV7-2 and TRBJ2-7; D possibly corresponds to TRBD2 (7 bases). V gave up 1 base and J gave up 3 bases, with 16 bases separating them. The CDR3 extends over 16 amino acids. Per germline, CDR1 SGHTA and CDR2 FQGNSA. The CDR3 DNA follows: TGTGCCAGCAGCTTAGAGGCGGGGGCTTACTACTACGAGCAGTACTTC. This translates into CASSLEAGAYYYEQYF.

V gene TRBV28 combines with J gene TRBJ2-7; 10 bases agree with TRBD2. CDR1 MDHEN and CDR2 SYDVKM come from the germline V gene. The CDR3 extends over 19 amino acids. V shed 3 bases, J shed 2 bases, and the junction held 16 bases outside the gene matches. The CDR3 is CASSFGEDHPGTSAYEQYF. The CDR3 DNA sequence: TGTGCCAGCAGTTTTGGGGAGGATCATCCCGGGACTAGCGCCTACGAGCAGTACTTC.

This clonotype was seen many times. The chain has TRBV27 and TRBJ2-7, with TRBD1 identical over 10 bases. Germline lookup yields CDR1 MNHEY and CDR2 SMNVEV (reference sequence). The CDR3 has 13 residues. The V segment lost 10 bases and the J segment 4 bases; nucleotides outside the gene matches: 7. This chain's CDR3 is CAIGTGASYEQYF. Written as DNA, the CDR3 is TGTGCCATCGGGACAGGGGCATCGTACGAGCAGTACTTC.

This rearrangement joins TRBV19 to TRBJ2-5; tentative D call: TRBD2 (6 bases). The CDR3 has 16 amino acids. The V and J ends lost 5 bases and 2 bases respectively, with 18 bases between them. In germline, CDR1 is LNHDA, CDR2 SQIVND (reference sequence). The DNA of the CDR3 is TGTGCCAGTAGTCCCCGCCCTGGGACTCTTCAAGAGACCCAGTACTTC. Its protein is CASSPRPGTLQETQYF.

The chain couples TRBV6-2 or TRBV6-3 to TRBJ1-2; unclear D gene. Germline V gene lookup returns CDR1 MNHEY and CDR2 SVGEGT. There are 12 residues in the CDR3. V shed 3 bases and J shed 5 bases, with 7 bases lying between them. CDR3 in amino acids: CASSYTDYGYTF. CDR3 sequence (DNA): TGTGCCAGCAGTTATACAGATTATGGCTACACCTTC.

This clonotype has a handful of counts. Here the CDR3 reads CASSLGAGESYQETQYF. CDR3 nucleotides: TGTGCCAGCAGCTTAGGGGCAGGGGAATCGTACCAAGAGACCCAGTACTTC. The chain carries TRBV7-9 and TRBJ2-5; tentatively, D is TRBD1 (6 bases). Per the germline V gene, CDR1 is SEHNR and CDR2 is FQNEAQ (reference sequence). CDR3 length: 17 amino acids. Trimming removed 1 base at V and 0 bases at J, with 15 bases between.

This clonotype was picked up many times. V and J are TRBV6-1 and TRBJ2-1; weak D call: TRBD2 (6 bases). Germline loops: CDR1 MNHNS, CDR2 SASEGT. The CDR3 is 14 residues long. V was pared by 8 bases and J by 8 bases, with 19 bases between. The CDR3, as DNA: TGTGCCAGCTCGCCGGGACTCAGACAATATGAGCAGTTCTTC. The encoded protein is CASSPGLRQYEQFF.

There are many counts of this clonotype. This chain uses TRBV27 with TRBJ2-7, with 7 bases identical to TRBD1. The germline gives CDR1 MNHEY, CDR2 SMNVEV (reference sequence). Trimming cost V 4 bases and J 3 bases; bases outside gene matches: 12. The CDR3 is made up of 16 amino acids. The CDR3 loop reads CASSSDRGQGDYEQYF. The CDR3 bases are TGTGCCAGCAGTTCGGATAGGGGGCAAGGTGACTACGAGCAGTACTTC.

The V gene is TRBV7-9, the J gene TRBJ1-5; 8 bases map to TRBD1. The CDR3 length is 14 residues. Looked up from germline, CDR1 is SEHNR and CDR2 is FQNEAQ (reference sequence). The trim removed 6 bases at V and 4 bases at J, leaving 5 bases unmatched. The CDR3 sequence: CASRATGENQPQHF. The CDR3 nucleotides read TGTGCCAGCAGAGCGACAGGGGAAAATCAGCCCCAGCATTTT.

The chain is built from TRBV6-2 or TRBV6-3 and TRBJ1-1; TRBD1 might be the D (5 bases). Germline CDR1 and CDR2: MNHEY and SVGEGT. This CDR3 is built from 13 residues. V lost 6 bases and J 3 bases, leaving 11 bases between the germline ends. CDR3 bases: TGTGCCAGCAGAATGACAGAATACACTGAAGCTTTCTTT. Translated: CASRMTEYTEAFF.

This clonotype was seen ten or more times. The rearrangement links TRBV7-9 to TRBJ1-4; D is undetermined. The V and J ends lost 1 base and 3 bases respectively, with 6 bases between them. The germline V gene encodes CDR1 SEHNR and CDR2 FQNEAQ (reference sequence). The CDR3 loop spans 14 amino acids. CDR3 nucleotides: TGTGCCAGCAGCTTAGGTCGGTCTAATGAAAAACTGTTTTTT. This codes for CASSLGRSNEKLFF.

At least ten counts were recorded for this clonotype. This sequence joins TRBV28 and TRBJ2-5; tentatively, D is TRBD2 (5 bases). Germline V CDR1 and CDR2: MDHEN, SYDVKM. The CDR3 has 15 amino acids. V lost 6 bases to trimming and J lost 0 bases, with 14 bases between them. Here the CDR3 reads CASRGADLYQETQYF. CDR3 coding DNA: TGTGCCAGCAGGGGAGCGGACCTGTACCAAGAGACCCAGTACTTC.

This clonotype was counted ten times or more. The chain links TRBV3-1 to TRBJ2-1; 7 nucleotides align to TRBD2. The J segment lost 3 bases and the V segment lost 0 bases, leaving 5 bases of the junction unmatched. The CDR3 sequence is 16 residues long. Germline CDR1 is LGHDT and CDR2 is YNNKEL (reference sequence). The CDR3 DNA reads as TGTGCCAGCAGCCAAGAGGCGGGAGAGATCTACAATGAGCAGTTCTTC. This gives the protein CASSQEAGEIYNEQFF.

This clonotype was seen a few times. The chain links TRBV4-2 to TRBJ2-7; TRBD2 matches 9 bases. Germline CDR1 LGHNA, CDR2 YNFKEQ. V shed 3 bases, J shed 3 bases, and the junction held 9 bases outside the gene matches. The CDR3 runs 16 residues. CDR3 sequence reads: CASSQQLAGANYEQYF. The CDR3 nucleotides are TGTGCCAGCAGCCAGCAATTAGCGGGAGCCAACTACGAGCAGTACTTC.

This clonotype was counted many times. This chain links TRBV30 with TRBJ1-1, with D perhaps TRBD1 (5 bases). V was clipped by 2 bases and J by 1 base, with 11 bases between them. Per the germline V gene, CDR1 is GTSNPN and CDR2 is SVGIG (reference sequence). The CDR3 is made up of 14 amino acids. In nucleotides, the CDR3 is TGTGCCTGGAGTTGGGGAGGGGAGAACACTGAAGCTTTCTTT. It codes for CAWSWGGENTEAFF. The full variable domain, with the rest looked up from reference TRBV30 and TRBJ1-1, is SQTIHQWPATLVQPVGSPLSLECTVEGTSNPNLYWYRQAAGRGLQLLFYSVGIGQISSEVPQNLSASRPQDRQFILSSKKLLLSDSGFYLCAWSWGGENTEAFFGQGTRLTVV.

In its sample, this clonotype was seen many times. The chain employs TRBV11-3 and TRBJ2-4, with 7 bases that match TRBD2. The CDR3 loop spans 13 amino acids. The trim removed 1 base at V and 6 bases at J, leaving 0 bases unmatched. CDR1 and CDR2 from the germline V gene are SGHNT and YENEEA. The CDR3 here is CASSLASGNIQYF. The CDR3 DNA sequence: TGTGCCAGCAGCTTAGCTAGCGGAAACATTCAGTACTTC. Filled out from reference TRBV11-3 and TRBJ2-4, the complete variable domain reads EAGVVQSPRYKIIEKKQPVAFWCNPISGHNTLYWYLQNLGQGPELLIRYENEEAVDDSQLPKDRFSAERLKGVDSTLKIQPAELGDSAVYLCASSLASGNIQYFGAGTRLSVL.

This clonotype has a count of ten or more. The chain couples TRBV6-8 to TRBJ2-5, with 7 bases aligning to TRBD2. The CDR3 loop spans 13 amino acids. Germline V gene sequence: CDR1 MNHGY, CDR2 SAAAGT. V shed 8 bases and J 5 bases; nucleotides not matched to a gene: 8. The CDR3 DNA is TGTGCCAGCGGAGACCAGGGAGGGGAGACCCAGTACTTC. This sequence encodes CASGDQGGETQYF.

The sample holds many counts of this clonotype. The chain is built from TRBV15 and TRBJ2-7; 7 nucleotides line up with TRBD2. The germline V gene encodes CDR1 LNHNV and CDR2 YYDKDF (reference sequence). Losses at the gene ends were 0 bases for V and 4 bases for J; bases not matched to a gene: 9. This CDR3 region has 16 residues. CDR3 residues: CATSRDRSGRSYEQYF. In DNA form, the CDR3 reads TGTGCCACCAGCAGAGATAGGTCCGGGAGGTCGTACGAGCAGTACTTC.

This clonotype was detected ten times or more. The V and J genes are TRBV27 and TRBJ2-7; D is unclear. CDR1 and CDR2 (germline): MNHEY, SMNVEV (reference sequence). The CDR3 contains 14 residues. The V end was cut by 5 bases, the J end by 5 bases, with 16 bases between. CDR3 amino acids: CASSPRTRSHEQYF. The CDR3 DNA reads TGTGCCAGCAGTCCGAGGACCCGTTCCCACGAGCAGTACTTC.

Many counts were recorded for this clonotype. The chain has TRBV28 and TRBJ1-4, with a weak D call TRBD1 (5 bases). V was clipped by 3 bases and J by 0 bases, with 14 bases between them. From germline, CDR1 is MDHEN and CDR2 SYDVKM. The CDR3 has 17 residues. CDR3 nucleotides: TGTGCCAGCAGTTTTTGGGGCCCTAAGTCAACTAATGAAAAACTGTTTTTT. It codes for CASSFWGPKSTNEKLFF. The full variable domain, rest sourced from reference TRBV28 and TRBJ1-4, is DVKVTQSSRYLVKRTGEKVFLECVQDMDHENMFWYRQDPGLGLRLIYFSYDVKMKEKGDIPEGYSVSREKKERFSLILESASTNQTSMYLCASSFWGPKSTNEKLFFGSGTQLSVL.